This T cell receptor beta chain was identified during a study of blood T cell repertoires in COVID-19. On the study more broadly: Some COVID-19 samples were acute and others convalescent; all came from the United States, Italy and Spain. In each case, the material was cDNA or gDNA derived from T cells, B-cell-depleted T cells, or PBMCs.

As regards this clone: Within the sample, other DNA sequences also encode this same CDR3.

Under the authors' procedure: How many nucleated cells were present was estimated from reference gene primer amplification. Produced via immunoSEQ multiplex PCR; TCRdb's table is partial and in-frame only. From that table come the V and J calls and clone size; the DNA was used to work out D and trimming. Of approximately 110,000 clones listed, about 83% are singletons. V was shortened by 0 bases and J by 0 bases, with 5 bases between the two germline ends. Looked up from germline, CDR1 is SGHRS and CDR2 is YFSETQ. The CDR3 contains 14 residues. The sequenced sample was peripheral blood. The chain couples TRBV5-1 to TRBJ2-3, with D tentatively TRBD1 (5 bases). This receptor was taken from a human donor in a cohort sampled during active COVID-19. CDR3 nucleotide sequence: TGCGCCAGCAGCTTGGGACAGAGCACAGATACGCAGTATTTT. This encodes CASSLGQSTDTQYF.